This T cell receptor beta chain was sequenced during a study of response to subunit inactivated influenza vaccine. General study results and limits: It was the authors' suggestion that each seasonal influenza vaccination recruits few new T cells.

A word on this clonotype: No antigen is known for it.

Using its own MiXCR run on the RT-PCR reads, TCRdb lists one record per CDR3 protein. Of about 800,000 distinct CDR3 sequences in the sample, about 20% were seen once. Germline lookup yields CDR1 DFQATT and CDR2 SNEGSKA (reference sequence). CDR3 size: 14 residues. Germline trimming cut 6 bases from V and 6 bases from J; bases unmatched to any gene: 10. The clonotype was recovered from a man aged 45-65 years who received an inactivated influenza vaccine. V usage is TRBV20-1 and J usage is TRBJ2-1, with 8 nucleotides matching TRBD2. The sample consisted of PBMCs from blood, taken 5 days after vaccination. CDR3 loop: CSAPRPRGGNEQFF. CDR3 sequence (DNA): TGCAGTGCACCCCGGCCCCGGGGGGGCAATGAGCAGTTCTTC.